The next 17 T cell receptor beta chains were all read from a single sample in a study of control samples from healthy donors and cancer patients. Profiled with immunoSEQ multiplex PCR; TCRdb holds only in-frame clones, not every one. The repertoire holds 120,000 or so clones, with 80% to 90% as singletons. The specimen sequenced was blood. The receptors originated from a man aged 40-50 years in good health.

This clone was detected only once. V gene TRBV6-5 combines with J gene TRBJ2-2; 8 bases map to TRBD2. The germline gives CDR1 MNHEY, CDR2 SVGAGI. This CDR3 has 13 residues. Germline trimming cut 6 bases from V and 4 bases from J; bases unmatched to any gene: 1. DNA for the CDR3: TGTGCCAGCAGAGCGGGGGTCACCGGGGAGCTGTTTTTT. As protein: CASRAGVTGELFF.

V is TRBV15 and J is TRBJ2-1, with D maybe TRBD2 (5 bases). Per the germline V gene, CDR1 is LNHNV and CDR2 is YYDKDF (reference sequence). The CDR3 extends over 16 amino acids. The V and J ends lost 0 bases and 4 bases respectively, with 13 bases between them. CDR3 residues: CATSREGGSGYNEQFF. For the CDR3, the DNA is TGTGCCACCAGCAGAGAGGGCGGTTCGGGGTACAATGAGCAGTTCTTC.

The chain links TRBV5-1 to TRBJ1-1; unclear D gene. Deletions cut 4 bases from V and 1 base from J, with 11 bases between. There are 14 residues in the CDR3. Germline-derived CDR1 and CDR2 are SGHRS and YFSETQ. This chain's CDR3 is CASSAGWQNTEAFF. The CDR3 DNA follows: TGCGCCAGCAGCGCGGGGTGGCAGAACACTGAAGCTTTCTTT.

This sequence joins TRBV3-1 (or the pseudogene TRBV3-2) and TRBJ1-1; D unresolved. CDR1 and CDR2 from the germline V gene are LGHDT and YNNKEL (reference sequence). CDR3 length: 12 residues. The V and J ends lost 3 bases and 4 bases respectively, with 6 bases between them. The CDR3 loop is CASSQVFTEAFF. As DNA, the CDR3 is TGTGCCAGCAGCCAGGTTTTCACTGAAGCTTTCTTT.

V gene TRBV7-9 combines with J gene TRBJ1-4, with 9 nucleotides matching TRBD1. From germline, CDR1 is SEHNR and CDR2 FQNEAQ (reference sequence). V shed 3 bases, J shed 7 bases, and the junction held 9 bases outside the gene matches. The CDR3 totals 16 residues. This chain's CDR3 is CASSFDTDRGSEKLFF. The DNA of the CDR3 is TGTGCCAGCAGCTTCGATACGGACAGGGGTAGTGAAAAACTGTTTTTT.

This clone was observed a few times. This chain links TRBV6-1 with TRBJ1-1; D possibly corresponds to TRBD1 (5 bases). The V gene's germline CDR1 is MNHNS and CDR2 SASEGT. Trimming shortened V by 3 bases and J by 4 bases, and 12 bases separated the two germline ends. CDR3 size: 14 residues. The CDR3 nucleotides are TGTGCCAGCAGTGAGGTGGGGGGGATCACTGAAGCTTTCTTT. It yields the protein CASSEVGGITEAFF.

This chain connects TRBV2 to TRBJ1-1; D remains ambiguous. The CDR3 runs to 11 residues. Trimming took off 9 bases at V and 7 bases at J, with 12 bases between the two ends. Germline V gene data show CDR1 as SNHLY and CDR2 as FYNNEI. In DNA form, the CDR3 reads TGTGCCAGACTAACTCAACTTGAAGCTTTCTTT. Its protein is CARLTQLEAFF.

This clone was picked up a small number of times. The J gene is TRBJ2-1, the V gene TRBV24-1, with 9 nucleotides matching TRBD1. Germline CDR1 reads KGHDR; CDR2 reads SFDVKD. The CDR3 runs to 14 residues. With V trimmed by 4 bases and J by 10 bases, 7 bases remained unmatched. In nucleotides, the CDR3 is TGTGCCACCAGTGACCGGGACAGGGAAGAGGAGCAGTTCTTC. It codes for CATSDRDREEEQFF.

The CDR3 DNA reads TGTGCCTGGGGGGGACCCAGGCGAAGCGGGGAGCTGTTTTTT. It encodes CAWGGPRRSGELFF. The rearrangement uses TRBV30 and TRBJ2-2; either TRBD1 or TRBD2 may fit D (5 bases each). Germline assignment: CDR1 GTSNPN and CDR2 SVGIG (reference sequence). Between the trimmed V and J ends, which lost 5 bases and 7 bases, there was a span of 17 bases. The CDR3 length is 14 residues.

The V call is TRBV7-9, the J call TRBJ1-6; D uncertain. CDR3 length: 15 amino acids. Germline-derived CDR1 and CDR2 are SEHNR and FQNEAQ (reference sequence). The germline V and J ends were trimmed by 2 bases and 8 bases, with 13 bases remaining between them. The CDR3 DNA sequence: TGTGCCAGCAGCTTAATAAGGCCGGCACATTCACCCCTCCACTTT. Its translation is CASSLIRPAHSPLHF.

CDR3 amino acids: CASSLGAGANTEAFF. The CDR3 DNA sequence: TGTGCCAGCAGCTTAGGGGCAGGGGCGAACACTGAAGCTTTCTTT. This sequence joins TRBV11-3 and TRBJ1-1, with a weak D call TRBD1 (6 bases). Germline V CDR1 and CDR2: SGHNT, YENEEA. The CDR3 length is 15 residues. Between the trimmed V and J ends, which lost 1 base and 1 base, there was a span of 10 bases.

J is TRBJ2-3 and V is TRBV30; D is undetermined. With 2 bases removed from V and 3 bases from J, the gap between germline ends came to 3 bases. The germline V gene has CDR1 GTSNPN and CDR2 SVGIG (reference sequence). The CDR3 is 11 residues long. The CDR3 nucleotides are TGTGCCTGGAGTAAGACAGATACGCAGTATTTT. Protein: CAWSKTDTQYF.

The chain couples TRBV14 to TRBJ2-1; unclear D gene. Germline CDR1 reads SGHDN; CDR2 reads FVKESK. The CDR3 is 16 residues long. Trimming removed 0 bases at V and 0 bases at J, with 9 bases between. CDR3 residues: CASSQDPMSSYNEQFF. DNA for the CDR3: TGTGCCAGCAGCCAAGATCCCATGAGCTCCTACAATGAGCAGTTCTTC.

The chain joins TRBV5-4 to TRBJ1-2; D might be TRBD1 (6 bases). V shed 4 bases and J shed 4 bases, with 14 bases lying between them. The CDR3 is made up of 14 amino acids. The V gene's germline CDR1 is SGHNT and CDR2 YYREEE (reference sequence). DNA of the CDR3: TGTGCCAGCAGCCCCCGAGGGGGGTCCTATGGCTACACCTTC. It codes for CASSPRGGSYGYTF.

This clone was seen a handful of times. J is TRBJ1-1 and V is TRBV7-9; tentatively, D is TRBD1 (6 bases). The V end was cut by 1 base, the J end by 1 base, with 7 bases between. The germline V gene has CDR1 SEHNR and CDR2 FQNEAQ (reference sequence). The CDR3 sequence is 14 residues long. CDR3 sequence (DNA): TGTGCCAGCAGCTTAGAAGGGGGGAACACTGAAGCTTTCTTT. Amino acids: CASSLEGGNTEAFF.

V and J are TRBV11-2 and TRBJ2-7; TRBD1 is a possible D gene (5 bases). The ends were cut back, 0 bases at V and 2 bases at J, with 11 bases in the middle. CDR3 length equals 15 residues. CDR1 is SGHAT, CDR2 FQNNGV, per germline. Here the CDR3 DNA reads TGTGCCAGCAGCTTAGATAATGGACAAACCTACGAGCAGTACTTC. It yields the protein CASSLDNGQTYEQYF.

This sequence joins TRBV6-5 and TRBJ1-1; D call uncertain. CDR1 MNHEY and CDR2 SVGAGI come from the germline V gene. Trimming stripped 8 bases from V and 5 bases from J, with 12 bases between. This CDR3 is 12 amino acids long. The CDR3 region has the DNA TGTGCCAGCTGGATTCTGAGGACTGAAGCTTTCTTT. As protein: CASWILRTEAFF.